The 7 T cell receptor beta chains given below trace back to one sample, sequenced in a study of T cell clones after liver transplantation. Assay: immunoSEQ multiplex PCR; the TCRdb copy retains only in-frame clones and omits some. The data contain roughly 100,000 clones, around 83% of them seen just once; the ten biggest clones take up approximately 0.93%. The sample in question was CD4+ T cells from blood, obtained before liver transplant. The receptor source for this set is a human donor who received a liver transplant.

This rearrangement joins TRBV7-6 to TRBJ1-3; D not resolved. The CDR3 consists of 16 residues. Trimming shortened V by 2 bases and J by 4 bases, and 15 bases separated the two germline ends. In germline, CDR1 is SGHVS, CDR2 FNYEAQ. In DNA form, the CDR3 reads TGTGCCAGCAGCTTATCCCCGGGGTCATACGGAAACACCATATATTTT. As protein: CASSLSPGSYGNTIYF.

A single count supports this clone. V is TRBV18 and J is TRBJ2-2; D uncertain. V was trimmed by 2 bases and J by 2 bases, leaving 12 bases between them. This CDR3 spans 16 amino acids. The germline V gene has CDR1 KGHSH and CDR2 LQKENI. The CDR3 sequence is CASSPTVRTNTGELFF. CDR3 sequence (DNA): TGTGCCAGCTCACCAACGGTCAGAACAAACACCGGGGAGCTGTTTTTT.

V gene TRBV2 combines with J gene TRBJ1-3; no reliable D call. Germline V gives CDR1 SNHLY, CDR2 FYNNEI. The CDR3 is 16 residues long. The V end lost 6 bases, the J end lost 0 bases, and 15 bases lay between the germline ends. CDR3 sequence reads: CASSLETSVSGNTIYF. The CDR3 DNA sequence: TGTGCCAGCAGCCTCGAAACTTCCGTCTCTGGAAACACCATATATTTT.

This rearrangement joins TRBV5-1 to TRBJ2-7; D gene uncertain. This CDR3 spans 13 amino acids. Germline CDR1 is SGHRS and CDR2 is YFSETQ. Trimming took 2 bases from V and 2 from J, leaving 8 bases between them. The CDR3 DNA reads TGCGCCAGCAGCTTCGAGCGACCCTACGAGCAGTACTTC. This codes for CASSFERPYEQYF.

The CDR3 protein is CASSIFSSYNSPLHF. The CDR3 coding sequence is TGTGCCAGTAGTATTTTCTCCTCCTATAATTCACCCCTCCACTTT. The gene calls are TRBV19 and TRBJ1-6, with no clear D. The length of the CDR3 is 15 residues. Germline assignment: CDR1 LNHDA and CDR2 SQIVND (reference sequence). V was pared by 3 bases and J by 0 bases, with 6 bases between. Full variable domain (missing parts from reference TRBV19 and TRBJ1-6): DGGITQSPKYLFRKEGQNVTLSCEQNLNHDAMYWYRQDPGQGLRLIYYSQIVNDFQKGDIAEGYSVSREKKESFPLTVTSAQKNPTAFYLCASSIFSSYNSPLHFGNGTRLTVT.

CDR3 protein: CASSQMTSGRDLETQYF. In nucleotides, the CDR3 is TGCGCCAGCAGTCAAATGACTAGCGGGAGGGATTTAGAGACCCAGTACTTC. This chain joins TRBV23-1 and TRBJ2-5, with 14 bases matching TRBD2. TRBV23-1 is noted as an ORF with a role that remains uncertain. V shed 2 bases, J shed 4 bases, and the junction held 6 bases outside the gene matches. CDR3 length: 17 residues.

This rearrangement joins TRBV19 to TRBJ1-4; no firm D call. Trimming took 3 bases from V and 6 from J, leaving 5 bases between them. Germline assignment: CDR1 LNHDA and CDR2 SQIVND (reference sequence). The CDR3 runs 12 residues. CDR3 DNA sequence: TGTGCCAGTAGTATGTGGGATGAAAAACTGTTTTTT. This codes for CASSMWDEKLFF. Combining the CDR3 with reference TRBV19 and TRBJ1-4 gives the whole variable domain DGGITQSPKYLFRKEGQNVTLSCEQNLNHDAMYWYRQDPGQGLRLIYYSQIVNDFQKGDIAEGYSVSREKKESFPLTVTSAQKNPTAFYLCASSMWDEKLFFGSGTQLSVL.